Detailed here is one T cell receptor beta chain. This receptor's antigen is unknown. The sample holds no much larger clone one base away, and base qualities are not on file. What the time point label conveys for this sample: pre-treatment baseline. Blood samples were taken before treatment (T0) and at week 3 (W3), following the first cycle of checkpoint blockade. Except for a couple of patients with rapid clinical progression, response was assessed 12 weeks after the first infusion by RECIST 1.1; disease control meant complete response, partial response or stable disease. Any patient who had received prior systemic cancer treatment, was on concomitant immunosuppressant therapy or had synchronous other active malignancies was excluded. Both bulk PBMC and plasma cell-free DNA were sequenced for TCR beta so that circulating cells and T cell turnover could be tracked. PBMC were isolated from blood with Lymphoprep and SepMate tubes, followed by red cell lysis. QIAamp DNA Blood Mini kits were used to extract DNA from PBMC and from sorted T cell subsets.

The germline V gene gives CDR1 as SGHDN and CDR2 as FVKESK. The CDR3, from cysteine to phenylalanine, totals 19 residues. Only CDR3 DNA is held: 57 bases, read in frame from base 1. Germline trimming: 2 bases from V, 2 bases from J; junction bases outside gene matches: 7. The data were taken from a study of blood T cell dynamics during melanoma immunotherapy (TCRdb year 2020). Turning to the overall study: Patients had metastatic melanoma and received first-line pembrolizumab or nivolumab plus ipilimumab as standard of care in the United Kingdom. To find early correlates of response, peripheral T cell receptor repertoires were profiled in metastatic melanoma patients before and after one cycle of checkpoint inhibitor therapy. Consecutive patients formed a training cohort, and a further independent group of patients from the same centre was pooled into an external validation set. Broad study findings and their caveats: Patients who later achieved disease control showed a bifurcated PBMC repertoire reorganization at W3, with increased clonality or increased diversity, unlike progressors. Whether the T cell clones behind the repertoire changes were melanoma-specific or instead reflected general immune activation was something the study could not determine. The relatively small sample size was acknowledged as potentially limiting generalization of the results.

Every bulk PBMC sample had a fixed 350 ng of DNA loaded. TCR beta CDR3 sequences were amplified from genomic DNA with the immunoSEQ TCRb Assay kit following manufacturer instructions. The KAPA Library Quantification Kit for Illumina platforms was used to quantify pooled libraries by qPCR. Pooled libraries were clustered at roughly 0.55-1.1 pM and sequenced on an Illumina NextSeq 500. As for the authors' bioinformatics: TCR data were analyzed with immunoSEQ ANALYZER and the R LymphoSeq package. A rearrangement efficiency score was calculated as productive divided by the sum of productive and non-productive CDR3 sequences. Within each patient, timepoints were compared pairwise for clonality, measured with the Gini coefficient, and for diversity, measured with the Renyi index at alpha=1. In LymphoSeq, clonal relatedness was computed with an edit distance of 3 and repertoire similarity was computed with the Bhattacharyya coefficient. Linear discriminant analysis on week-3 changes in clonality and diversity was built with the R MASS and caret packages to classify response. TCRdb limited this immuneACCESS table to in-frame rearrangements with V and J called. A share of clones is missing; checked studies link under half to unresolved V genes, and the rest is unexplained. The D gene and trimming were derived from the DNA, and the V and J assignments and clone size from that table. A total of around 20,000 clones appear in this sample, roughly 86% of them only once. The ten largest clonotypes hold about 1% of the sample.

Recombination linked TRBV14 to TRBJ2-1; TRBD2 matches 15 bases in the middle. This TCR derives from a human donor with melanoma. This specimen consisted of blood, obtained from a patient treated with checkpoint blockade. DNA sequence: TGTGCCAGCAGCCAACAACCGGGACTAGCGGGGGGCACCTACAATGAGCAGTTCTTC. This codes for CASSQQPGLAGGTYNEQFF.